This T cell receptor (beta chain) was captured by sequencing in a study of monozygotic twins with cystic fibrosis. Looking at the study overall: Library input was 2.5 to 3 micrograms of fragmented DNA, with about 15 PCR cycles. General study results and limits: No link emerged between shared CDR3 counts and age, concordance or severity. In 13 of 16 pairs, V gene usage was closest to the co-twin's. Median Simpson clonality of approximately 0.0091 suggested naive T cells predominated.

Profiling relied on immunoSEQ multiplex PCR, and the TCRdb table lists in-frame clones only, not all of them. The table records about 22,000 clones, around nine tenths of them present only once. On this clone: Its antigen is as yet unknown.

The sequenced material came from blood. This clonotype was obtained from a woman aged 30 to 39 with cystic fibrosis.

For the CDR3, the DNA is TGTGCCAGCAGGGGGCAGACACTCAACTATGGCTACACCTTC. It is translated as CASRGQTLNYGYTF. This chain connects TRBV2 to TRBJ1-2, with D perhaps TRBD1 (5 bases). Germline values: CDR1 SNHLY, CDR2 FYNNEI. This CDR3 comprises 14 residues. V was shortened by 6 bases and J by 2 bases, with 13 bases between the two germline ends.